This T cell receptor (beta chain) was captured in a study of cytomegalovirus exposure and HLA in healthy donors. Study-wide context: A subsequent analysis stated that the 120 or so validation repertoires were run on the same platform as the 600 to 750 first-cohort repertoires.

With respect to this clone: What it binds is unknown.

Produced via immunoSEQ multiplex PCR; TCRdb's table is partial and in-frame only. The data contain under 250,000 clones, about 93% of them singletons. The donors were in the roughly 110-subject validation cohort, distinct from the approximately 730-subject first cohort. General observations from the study: The study listed roughly 150 cytomegalovirus-associated TCR beta chains. Among the CMV-associated chains, three were confirmed in vitro as specific for CMV antigens.

The sample taken for sequencing was PBMCs. This receptor was obtained from a woman aged 18 to 35 in good health and CMV-seronegative.

DNA of the CDR3: TGTGCCAGCAGCGTTATAGCGGGTGTGGGGGAGACCCAGTACTTC. Amino acid sequence: CASSVIAGVGETQYF. The rearrangement uses TRBV9 and TRBJ2-5; 7 bases fit TRBD2. In germline, CDR1 is SGDLS, CDR2 YYNGEE. This CDR3 has 15 amino acids. V lost 2 bases and J lost 5; bases outside the gene matches: 9.